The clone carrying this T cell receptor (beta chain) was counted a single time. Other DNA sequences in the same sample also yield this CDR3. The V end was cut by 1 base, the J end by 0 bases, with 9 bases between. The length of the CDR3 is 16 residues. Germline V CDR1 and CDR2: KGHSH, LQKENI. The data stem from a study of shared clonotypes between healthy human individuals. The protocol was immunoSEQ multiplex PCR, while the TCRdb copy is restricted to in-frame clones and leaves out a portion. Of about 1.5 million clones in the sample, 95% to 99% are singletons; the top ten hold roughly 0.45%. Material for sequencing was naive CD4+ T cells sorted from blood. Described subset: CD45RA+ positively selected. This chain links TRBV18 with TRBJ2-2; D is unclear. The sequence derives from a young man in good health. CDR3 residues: CASSPLAGPNTGELFF. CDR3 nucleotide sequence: TGTGCCAGCTCACCACTAGCTGGACCGAACACCGGGGAGCTGTTTTTT. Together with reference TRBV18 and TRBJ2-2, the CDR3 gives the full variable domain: NAGVMQNPRHLVRRRGQEARLRCSPMKGHSHVYWYRQLPEEGLKFMVYLQKENIIDESGMPKERFSAEFPKEGPSILRIQQVVRGDSAAYFCASSPLAGPNTGELFFGEGSRLTVL.